These T cell receptor beta chains were read from a single sample in a study of cytomegalovirus exposure and HLA in healthy donors. The repertoire was sequenced with immunoSEQ multiplex PCR; TCRdb's copy has only in-frame clones and lacks some. The table has 200,000 or so clones, roughly four fifths seen once. Sequenced sample: PBMCs. All receptors derive from a woman aged 40 to 50 in good health and CMV-seronegative. CDR3s include the opening cysteine and the closing phenylalanine or tryptophan. A D gene is named only where the DNA matches it firmly. Some rows mark clone size as missing; the rest say once, few, many or name a class of expanded clone.

v_gene	d_gene	j_gene	abundance	CDR3aa	CDR3nt
TRBV7-8	TRBD1	TRBJ2-1	few	CASSPYMQGAGEQFF	TGTGCCAGCAGCCCCTACATGCAGGGGGCCGGAGAGCAGTTCTTC
TRBV29-1	TRBD1	TRBJ2-1	once	CSARLQGNNEQFF	TGCAGCGCCCGTCTACAGGGGAACAATGAGCAGTTCTTC
TRBV27	NA	TRBJ1-5	NA	CASSPYRFSDEPQHF	TGTGCCAGCAGTCCCTACAGGTTTTCCGACGAGCCCCAGCATTTT
TRBV28	TRBD1	TRBJ1-5	once	CASSSGQGGNQPQHF	TGTGCCAGCAGTTCGGGACAGGGGGGCAATCAGCCCCAGCATTTT
TRBV6-1	NA	TRBJ2-7	once	CASSETRGTYEQYF	TGTGCCAGCAGTGAGACCAGGGGAACCTACGAGCAGTACTTC
TRBV7-9	NA	TRBJ1-6	few	CASSSQGVFSPLHF	TGTGCCAGCAGCTCACAGGGAGTTTTTTCACCCCTCCACTTT
TRBV25-1	NA	TRBJ2-1	NA	CASSTSLLGKGAYNEQFF	TGTGCCAGCAGTACCTCGTTGCTCGGGAAGGGAGCCTACAATGAGCAGTTCTTC
TRBV9	NA	TRBJ1-2	NA	CASSGQLALVSGYTF	TGTGCCAGCAGCGGCCAGCTGGCTCTAGTATCGGGCTACACCTTC
TRBV18	NA	TRBJ1-1	NA	CASSPPTVTEAFF	TGTGCCAGCTCACCACCTACTGTAACTGAAGCTTTCTTT
TRBV30	TRBD1	TRBJ1-4	NA	CAWTPRDRGKTNEKLFF	TGTGCCTGGACGCCCCGGGACAGGGGAAAAACTAATGAAAAACTGTTTTTT
TRBV28	NA	TRBJ1-3	NA	CASSFRATGTIYF	TGTGCCAGCAGTTTCCGGGCCACGGGGACCATATATTTT
TRBV7-9	TRBD2	TRBJ2-2	NA	CASSAPGTTRVGELFF	TGTGCCAGCAGCGCCCCCGGGACTACCCGGGTCGGGGAGCTGTTTTTT
TRBV28	TRBD1	TRBJ1-4	NA	CASRRGQGATEKLFF	TGTGCCAGCAGGCGTGGACAGGGGGCGACGGAAAAACTGTTTTTT
TRBV2	TRBD1	TRBJ2-5	NA	CASDRQGEKTQYF	TGTGCCAGCGACCGACAGGGTGAGAAGACCCAGTACTTC
TRBV19	NA	TRBJ1-1	NA	CASSIQGRVTEAFF	TGTGCCAGTAGTATCCAGGGTCGGGTCACTGAAGCTTTCTTT
TRBV28	NA	TRBJ1-1	NA	CASSRGGTEAFF	TGTGCCAGCAGTCGGGGGGGAACTGAAGCTTTCTTT
TRBV6-1	TRBD1	TRBJ1-2	NA	CASSEGTGVYGYTF	TGTGCCAGCAGTGAAGGGACAGGGGTCTATGGCTACACCTTC
TRBV30	TRBD1	TRBJ2-5	once	CAWSWGTGQETQYF	TGTGCCTGGAGTTGGGGGACAGGGCAAGAGACCCAGTACTTC
TRBV2	TRBD2	TRBJ2-1	NA	CASSVLREYNEQFF	TGTGCCAGCAGTGTCCTGCGGGAGTACAATGAGCAGTTCTTC
TRBV7-2	NA	TRBJ2-5	NA	CASSPGDFQETQYF	TGTGCCAGCAGCCCGGGGGACTTCCAAGAGACCCAGTACTTC
TRBV5-1	TRBD1	TRBJ2-3	once	CASSLKGAGTDTQYF	TGCGCCAGCAGCTTGAAGGGGGCGGGCACAGATACGCAGTATTTT
TRBV19	TRBD2	TRBJ2-3	NA	CASSTHLAAGGADTQYF	TGTGCCAGTAGTACCCACCTAGCCGCGGGGGGTGCAGATACGCAGTATTTT
TRBV7-9	NA	TRBJ1-1	few	CASSFRQVETEAFF	TGTGCCAGCAGCTTCCGTCAGGTGGAAACTGAAGCTTTCTTT
TRBV7-2	TRBD2	TRBJ2-1	once	CASSLTSGTYNEQFF	TGTGCCAGCAGCTTAACTAGCGGGACCTACAATGAGCAGTTCTTC
TRBV5-4	TRBD1	TRBJ1-1	NA	CASSPITGAGTEAFF	TGTGCCAGCAGCCCGATAACAGGGGCGGGAACTGAAGCTTTCTTT
TRBV29-1	TRBD1	TRBJ1-5	NA	CSVRPPTGEYSNQPQHF	TGCAGCGTGAGACCGCCGACAGGGGAATATAGCAATCAGCCCCAGCATTTT
TRBV23-1	NA	TRBJ1-1	NA	CASSQGRRVGGTEAFF	TGCGCCAGCAGTCAAGGAAGACGGGTGGGGGGCACTGAAGCTTTCTTT
TRBV6-5	NA	TRBJ1-4	NA	CASRISGATNEKLFF	TGTGCCAGCAGAATATCGGGGGCAACTAATGAAAAACTGTTTTTT
TRBV6-1	TRBD2	TRBJ2-7	NA	CASSELTTSGSDEQYF	TGTGCCAGCAGTGAATTAACGACTAGCGGGAGTGACGAGCAGTACTTC
TRBV10-3	TRBD1	TRBJ1-1	NA	CAISGGQGEAFF	TGTGCCATCAGTGGGGGACAGGGGGAAGCTTTCTTT
TRBV5-4	NA	TRBJ2-7	NA	CASSLEWGVSYEQYF	TGTGCCAGCAGCTTGGAATGGGGCGTCTCCTACGAGCAGTACTTC
TRBV10-3	NA	TRBJ2-3	NA	CAISGTSTDTQYF	TGTGCCATCAGTGGGACTAGCACAGATACGCAGTATTTT
TRBV19	TRBD2	TRBJ2-7	NA	CASSAGGAAYEQYF	TGTGCCAGTAGTGCGGGAGGGGCAGCGTACGAGCAGTACTTC
TRBV6-4	NA	TRBJ1-4	NA	CASSESGGATNEKLFF	TGTGCCAGCAGTGAAAGTGGCGGTGCAACTAATGAAAAACTGTTTTTT
TRBV5-1	TRBD1	TRBJ2-5	NA	CASSPGQGQETQYF	TGCGCCAGCAGCCCTGGACAGGGCCAAGAGACCCAGTACTTC
TRBV6-4	TRBD2	TRBJ2-3	NA	CASSDSGTSGIDTQYF	TGTGCCAGCAGTGACTCGGGGACTAGCGGGATCGATACGCAGTATTTT
TRBV30	NA	TRBJ2-1	NA	CAWMERGDPLGEQFF	TGTGCCTGGATGGAAAGGGGTGATCCCCTTGGTGAGCAGTTCTTC
TRBV13	TRBD1	TRBJ2-7	once	CASSPNRGLSYEQYF	TGTGCCAGCAGTCCGAACAGGGGGCTCTCCTACGAGCAGTACTTC
TRBV7-2	NA	TRBJ2-1	NA	CASSPRRERNEQFF	TGTGCCAGCAGCCCTCGGCGGGAAAGGAATGAGCAGTTCTTC
TRBV5-8	NA	TRBJ1-4	once	CASSSSGARGEKLFF	TGTGCCAGCAGCTCGTCGGGTGCGCGAGGTGAAAAACTGTTTTTT
TRBV25-1	TRBD1	TRBJ2-6	NA	CASSDRVSGANVLTF	TGTGCCAGCAGCGACAGGGTCTCTGGGGCCAACGTCCTGACTTTC
TRBV7-9	TRBD2	TRBJ2-1	NA	CASSVSGRSLNEQFF	TGTGCCAGCAGCGTTAGCGGGAGGAGTTTGAATGAGCAGTTCTTC
TRBV5-6	TRBD2	TRBJ2-3	NA	CASSLTSGMGTDTQYF	TGTGCCAGCAGCTTAACTAGCGGGATGGGCACAGATACGCAGTATTTT
TRBV6-6	NA	TRBJ1-3	NA	CAAAPAGGNTIYF	TGTGCCGCAGCCCCCGCCGGGGGAAACACCATATATTTT